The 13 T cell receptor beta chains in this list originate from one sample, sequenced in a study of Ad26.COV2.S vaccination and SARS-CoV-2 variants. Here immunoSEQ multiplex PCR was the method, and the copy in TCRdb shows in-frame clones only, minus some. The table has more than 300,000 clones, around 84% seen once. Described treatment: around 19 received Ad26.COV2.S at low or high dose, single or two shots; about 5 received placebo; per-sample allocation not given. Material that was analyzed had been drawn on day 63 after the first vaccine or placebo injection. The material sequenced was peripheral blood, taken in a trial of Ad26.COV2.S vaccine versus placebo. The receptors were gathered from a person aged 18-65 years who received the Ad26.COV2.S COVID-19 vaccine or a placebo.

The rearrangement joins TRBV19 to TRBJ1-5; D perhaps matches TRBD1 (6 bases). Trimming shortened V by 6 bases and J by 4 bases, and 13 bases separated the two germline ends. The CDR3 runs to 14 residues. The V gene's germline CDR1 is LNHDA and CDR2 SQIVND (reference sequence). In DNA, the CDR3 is TGTGCCAGTAGACAGGGTTCGTTTAATCAGCCCCAGCATTTT. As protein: CASRQGSFNQPQHF.

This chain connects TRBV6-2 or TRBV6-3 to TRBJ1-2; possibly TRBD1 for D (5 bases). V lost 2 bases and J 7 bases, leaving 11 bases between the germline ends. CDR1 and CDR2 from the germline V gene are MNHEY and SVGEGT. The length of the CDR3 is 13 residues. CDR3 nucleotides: TGTGCCAGCAGTTACAGGGGCCTCATTGGCTACACCTTC. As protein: CASSYRGLIGYTF.

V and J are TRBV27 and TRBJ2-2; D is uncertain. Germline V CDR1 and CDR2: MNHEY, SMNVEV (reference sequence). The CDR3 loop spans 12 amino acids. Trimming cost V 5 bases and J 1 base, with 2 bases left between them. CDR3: CASSENTGELFF. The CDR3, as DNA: TGTGCCAGCAGTGAGAACACCGGGGAGCTGTTTTTT.

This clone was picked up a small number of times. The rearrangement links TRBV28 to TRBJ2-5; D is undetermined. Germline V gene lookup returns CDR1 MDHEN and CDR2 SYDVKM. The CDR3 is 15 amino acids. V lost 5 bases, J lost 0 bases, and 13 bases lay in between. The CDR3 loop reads CASSSPTSNQETQYF. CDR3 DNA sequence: TGTGCCAGCAGTAGCCCAACTTCAAACCAAGAGACCCAGTACTTC.

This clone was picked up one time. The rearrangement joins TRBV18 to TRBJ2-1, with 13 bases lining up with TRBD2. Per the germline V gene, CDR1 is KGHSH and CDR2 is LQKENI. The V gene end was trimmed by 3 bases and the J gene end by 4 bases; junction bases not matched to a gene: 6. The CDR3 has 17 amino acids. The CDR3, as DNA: TGTGCCAGCTCACCCAGACTAGCGGGGGGCACATACAATGAGCAGTTCTTC. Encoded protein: CASSPRLAGGTYNEQFF. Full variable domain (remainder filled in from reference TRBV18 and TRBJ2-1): NAGVMQNPRHLVRRRGQEARLRCSPMKGHSHVYWYRQLPEEGLKFMVYLQKENIIDESGMPKERFSAEFPKEGPSILRIQQVVRGDSAAYFCASSPRLAGGTYNEQFFGPGTRLTVL.

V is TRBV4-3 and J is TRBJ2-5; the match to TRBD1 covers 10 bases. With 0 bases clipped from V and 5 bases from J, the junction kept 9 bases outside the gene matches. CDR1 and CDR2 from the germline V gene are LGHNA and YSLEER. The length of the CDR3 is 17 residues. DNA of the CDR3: TGCGCCAGCAGCCAAGACCCCGGGACAGGGGCCCAGGAGACCCAGTACTTC. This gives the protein CASSQDPGTGAQETQYF.

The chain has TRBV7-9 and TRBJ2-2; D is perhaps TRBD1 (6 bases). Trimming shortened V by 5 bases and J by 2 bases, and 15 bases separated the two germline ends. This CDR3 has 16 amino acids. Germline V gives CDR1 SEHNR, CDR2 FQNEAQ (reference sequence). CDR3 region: CASSHVGQLNTGELFF. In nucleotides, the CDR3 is TGTGCCAGCAGCCACGTTGGACAGCTTAACACCGGGGAGCTGTTTTTT.

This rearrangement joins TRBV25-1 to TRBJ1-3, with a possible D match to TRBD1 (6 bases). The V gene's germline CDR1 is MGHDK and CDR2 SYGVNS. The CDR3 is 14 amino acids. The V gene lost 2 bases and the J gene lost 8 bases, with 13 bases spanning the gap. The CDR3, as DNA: TGTGCCAGCAGTGAACTCCGGGACACGCACACCATATATTTT. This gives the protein CASSELRDTHTIYF.

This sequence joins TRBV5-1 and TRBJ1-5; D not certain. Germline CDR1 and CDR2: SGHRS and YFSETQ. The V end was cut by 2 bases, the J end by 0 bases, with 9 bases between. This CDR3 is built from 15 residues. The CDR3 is CASSLGGNSNQPQHF. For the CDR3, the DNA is TGCGCCAGCAGCTTAGGCGGCAATAGCAATCAGCCCCAGCATTTT. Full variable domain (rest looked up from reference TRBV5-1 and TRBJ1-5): KAGVTQTPRYLIKTRGQQVTLSCSPISGHRSVSWYQQTPGQGLQFLFEYFSETQRNKGNFPGRFSGRQFSNSRSEMNVSTLELGDSALYLCASSLGGNSNQPQHFGDGTRLSIL.

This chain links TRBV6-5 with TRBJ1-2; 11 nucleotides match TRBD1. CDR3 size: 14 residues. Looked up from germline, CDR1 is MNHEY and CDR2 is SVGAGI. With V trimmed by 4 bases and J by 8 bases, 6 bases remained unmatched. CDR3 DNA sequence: TGTGCCAGCAGTTTTGGACAGGGGGCGAGAGGCTACACCTTC. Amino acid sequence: CASSFGQGARGYTF.

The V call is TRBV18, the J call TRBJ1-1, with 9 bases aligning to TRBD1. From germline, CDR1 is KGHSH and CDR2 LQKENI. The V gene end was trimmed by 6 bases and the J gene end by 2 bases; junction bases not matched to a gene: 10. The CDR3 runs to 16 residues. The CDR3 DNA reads TGTGCCAGCTCCCTTTTCCGGACAGGGGCTAACACTGAAGCTTTCTTT. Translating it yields CASSLFRTGANTEAFF.

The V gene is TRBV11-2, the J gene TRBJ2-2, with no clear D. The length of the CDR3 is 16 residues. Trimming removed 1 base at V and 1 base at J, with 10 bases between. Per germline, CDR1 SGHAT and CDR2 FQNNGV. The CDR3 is CASSLAGHLNTGELFF. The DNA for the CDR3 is TGTGCCAGCAGCTTAGCCGGCCACTTGAACACCGGGGAGCTGTTTTTT.

CDR3 loop: CASSSYTKRAFF. As DNA, the CDR3 is TGTGCCAGCAGTTCCTACACAAAAAGGGCTTTCTTT. This rearrangement joins TRBV6-5 to TRBJ1-1; D is undetermined. Trimming took off 4 bases at V and 11 bases at J, with 14 bases between the two ends. Germline V lookup: CDR1 MNHEY, CDR2 SVGAGI. The CDR3 totals 12 residues.